The clone carrying this T cell receptor beta chain was seen only once. The antigen is not known. Reverse transcription of roughly 0.5 to 1 ug RNA was performed with random hexamers. The authors amplified TCR beta CDR3 across 54 Vbeta and 13 Jbeta using immunoSEQ multiplex PCR. A single record per CDR3 protein comes from TCRdb applying MiXCR to the immunoSEQ multiplex PCR reads. This repertoire shows 70,000 to 75,000 distinct CDR3 sequences, 93% found once; its top ten account for less than 0.19%. This sample stems from a study of CD8 T cells in Susac syndrome. Study conclusions and caveats: The relatively small number of individuals in the TCR sequencing and HLA analysis was acknowledged by the study. Within Susac syndrome CD4+ T cell repertoires, clonal expansion was not evident.

V dropped 5 bases and J dropped 6; count of bases not matched to a gene: 1. This CDR3 is built from 13 residues. Germline lookup yields CDR1 MNHEY and CDR2 SMNVEV (reference sequence). Sequencing input: CD4+ T cells from PBMCs. The source of this sequence is a human donor with Susac syndrome. The chain has TRBV27 and TRBJ1-5; TRBD1 matches at 10 bases. This CDR3 is CASSGTGVQPQHF. CDR3 sequence (DNA): TGTGCCAGCAGTGGGACAGGGGTTCAGCCCCAGCATTTT.